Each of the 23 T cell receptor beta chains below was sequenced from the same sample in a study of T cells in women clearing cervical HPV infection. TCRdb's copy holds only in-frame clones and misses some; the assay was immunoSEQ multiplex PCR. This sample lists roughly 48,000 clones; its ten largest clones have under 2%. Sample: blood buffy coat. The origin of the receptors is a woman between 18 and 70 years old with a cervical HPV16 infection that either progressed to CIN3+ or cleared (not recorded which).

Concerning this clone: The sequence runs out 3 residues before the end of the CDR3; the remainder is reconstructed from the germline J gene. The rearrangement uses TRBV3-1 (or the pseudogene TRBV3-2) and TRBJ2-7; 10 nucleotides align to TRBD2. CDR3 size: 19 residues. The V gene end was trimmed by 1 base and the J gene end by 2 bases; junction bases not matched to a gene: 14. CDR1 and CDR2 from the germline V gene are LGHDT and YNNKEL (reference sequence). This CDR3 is CASSQGKKRTSGDPYEQYF. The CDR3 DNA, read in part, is TGTGCCAGCAGCCAAGGGAAAAAGCGGACTAGCGGAGACCCCTACGAG.

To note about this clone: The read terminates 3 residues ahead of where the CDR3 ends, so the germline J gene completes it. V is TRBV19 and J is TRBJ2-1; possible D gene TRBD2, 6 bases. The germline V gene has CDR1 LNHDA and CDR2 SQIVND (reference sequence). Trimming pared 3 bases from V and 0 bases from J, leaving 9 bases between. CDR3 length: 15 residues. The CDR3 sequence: CASSITAGSYNEQFF. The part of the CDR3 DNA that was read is TGTGCCAGTAGTATTACAGCGGGCTCCTACAATGAG.

CDR3 DNA, as far as it was read: TGCAGTGCTAGAGATCTCTATGGGAGCGGGAGCGAG. Encoded protein: CSARDLYGSGSE. The whole CDR3 is CSARDLYGSGSEQYF. The V gene is TRBV20-1, the J gene TRBJ2-7, with 8 positions matching TRBD2. The missing CDR3 end, 3 residues past where the read stops, is filled in from the germline J gene. The CDR3 contains 15 residues. Germline trimming cut 0 bases from V and 6 bases from J; bases unmatched to any gene: 10. Germline V gene sequence: CDR1 DFQATT, CDR2 SNEGSKA (reference sequence).

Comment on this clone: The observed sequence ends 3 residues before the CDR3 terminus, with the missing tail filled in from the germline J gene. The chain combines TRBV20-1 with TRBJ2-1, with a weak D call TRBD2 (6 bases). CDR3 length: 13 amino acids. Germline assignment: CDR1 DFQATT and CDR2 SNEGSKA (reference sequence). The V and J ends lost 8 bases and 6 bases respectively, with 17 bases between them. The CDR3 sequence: CSIQRGSRNEQFF. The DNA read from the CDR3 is TGCAGTATCCAACGGGGGAGTCGCAATGAG.

CDR3 DNA, as far as it was read: TGTGCCAGCAGCCCCCAGAGGGACAGGAACACCGGGGAG. Its protein product is CASSPQRDRNTGE. The entire CDR3 protein reads CASSPQRDRNTGELFF. The rearrangement uses TRBV7-3 and TRBJ2-2, with 7 bases aligning to TRBD1. The CDR3 is cut off 3 residues early in the read; its end comes from the germline J gene. This CDR3 region has 16 residues. Germline-derived CDR1 and CDR2 are SGHTA and FQGTGA. V gave up 5 bases and J gave up 1 base; unmatched junction bases: 7.

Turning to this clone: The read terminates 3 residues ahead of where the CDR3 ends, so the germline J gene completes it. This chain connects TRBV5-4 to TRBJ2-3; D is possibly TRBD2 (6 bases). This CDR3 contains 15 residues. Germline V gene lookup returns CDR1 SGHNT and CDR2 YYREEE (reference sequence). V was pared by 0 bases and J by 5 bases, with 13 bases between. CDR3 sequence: CASSLGGLRRDTQYF. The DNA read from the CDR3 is TGTGCCAGCAGCTTGGGCGGACTAAGGAGAGATACG.

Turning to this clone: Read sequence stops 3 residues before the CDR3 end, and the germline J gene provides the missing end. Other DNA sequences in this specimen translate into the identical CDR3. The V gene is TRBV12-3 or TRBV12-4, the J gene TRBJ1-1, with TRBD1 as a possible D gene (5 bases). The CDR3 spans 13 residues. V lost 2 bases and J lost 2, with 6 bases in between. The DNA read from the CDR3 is TGTGCCAGCAGTTTACAGGGCAACACTGAA. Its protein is CASSLQGNTE. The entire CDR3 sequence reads CASSLQGNTEAFF.

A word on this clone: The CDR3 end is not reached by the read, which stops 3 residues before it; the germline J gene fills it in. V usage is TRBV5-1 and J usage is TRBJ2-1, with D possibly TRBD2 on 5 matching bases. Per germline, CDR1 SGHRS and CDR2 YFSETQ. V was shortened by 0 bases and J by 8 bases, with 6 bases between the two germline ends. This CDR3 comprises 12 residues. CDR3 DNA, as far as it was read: TGCGCCAGCAGCTTGGTTAGCGATGAG. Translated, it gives CASSLVSDE. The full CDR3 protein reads CASSLVSDEQFF.

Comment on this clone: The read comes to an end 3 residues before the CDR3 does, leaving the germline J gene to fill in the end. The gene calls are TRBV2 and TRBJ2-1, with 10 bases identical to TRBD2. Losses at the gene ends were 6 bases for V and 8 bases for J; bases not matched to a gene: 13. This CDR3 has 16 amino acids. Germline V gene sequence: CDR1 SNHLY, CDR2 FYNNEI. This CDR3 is CASSPEPSGGRDEQFF. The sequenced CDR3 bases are TGTGCCAGCAGCCCTGAACCTAGCGGGGGAAGGGATGAG.

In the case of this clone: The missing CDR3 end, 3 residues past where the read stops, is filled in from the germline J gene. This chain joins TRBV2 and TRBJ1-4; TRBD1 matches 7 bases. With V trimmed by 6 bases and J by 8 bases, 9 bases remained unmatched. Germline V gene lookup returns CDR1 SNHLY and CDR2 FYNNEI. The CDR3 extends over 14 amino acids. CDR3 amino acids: CASSANRGGEKLFF. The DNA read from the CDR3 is TGTGCCAGCAGCGCCAACAGGGGTGGCGAAAAA.

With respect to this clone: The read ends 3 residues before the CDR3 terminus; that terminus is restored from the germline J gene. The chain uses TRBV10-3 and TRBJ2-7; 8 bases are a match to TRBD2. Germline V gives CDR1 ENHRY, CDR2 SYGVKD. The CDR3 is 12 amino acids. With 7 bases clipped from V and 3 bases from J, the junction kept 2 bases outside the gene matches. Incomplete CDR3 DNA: TGTGCCATCAAAAGCGGGGGCTACGAG. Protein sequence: CAIKSGGYE. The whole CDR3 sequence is CAIKSGGYEQYF.

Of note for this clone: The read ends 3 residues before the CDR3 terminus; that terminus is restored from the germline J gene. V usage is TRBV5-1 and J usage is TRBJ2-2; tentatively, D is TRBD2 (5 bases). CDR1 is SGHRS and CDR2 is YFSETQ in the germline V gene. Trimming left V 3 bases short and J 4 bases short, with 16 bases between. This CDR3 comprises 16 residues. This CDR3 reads CASSSDSSVLTGELFF. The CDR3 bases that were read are TGCGCCAGCAGCTCGGACTCGTCGGTCCTCACCGGGGAG.

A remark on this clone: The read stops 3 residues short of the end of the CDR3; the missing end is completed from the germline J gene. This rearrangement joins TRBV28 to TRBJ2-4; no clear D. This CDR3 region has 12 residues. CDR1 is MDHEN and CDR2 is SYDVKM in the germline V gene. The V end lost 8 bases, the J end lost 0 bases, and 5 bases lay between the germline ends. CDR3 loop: CASQLAKNIQYF. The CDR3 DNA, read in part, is TGTGCCAGCCAACTAGCCAAAAACATT.

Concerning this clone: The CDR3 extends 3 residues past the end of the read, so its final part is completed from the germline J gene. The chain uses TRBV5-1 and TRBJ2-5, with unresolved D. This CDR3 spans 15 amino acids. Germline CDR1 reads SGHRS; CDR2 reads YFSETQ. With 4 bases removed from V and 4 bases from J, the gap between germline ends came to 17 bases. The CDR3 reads CASSALRQIRETQYF. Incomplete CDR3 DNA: TGCGCCAGCAGCGCCCTACGACAAATCCGAGAGACC.

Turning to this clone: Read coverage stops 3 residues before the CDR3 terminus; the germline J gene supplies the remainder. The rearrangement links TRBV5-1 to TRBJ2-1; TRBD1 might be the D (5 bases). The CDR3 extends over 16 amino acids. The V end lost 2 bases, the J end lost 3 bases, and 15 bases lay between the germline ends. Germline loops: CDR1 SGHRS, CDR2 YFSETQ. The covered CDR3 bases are TGCGCCAGCAGCTTCCTCGACAGAGTCGTCTACAATGAG. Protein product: CASSFLDRVVYNE. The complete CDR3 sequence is CASSFLDRVVYNEQFF.

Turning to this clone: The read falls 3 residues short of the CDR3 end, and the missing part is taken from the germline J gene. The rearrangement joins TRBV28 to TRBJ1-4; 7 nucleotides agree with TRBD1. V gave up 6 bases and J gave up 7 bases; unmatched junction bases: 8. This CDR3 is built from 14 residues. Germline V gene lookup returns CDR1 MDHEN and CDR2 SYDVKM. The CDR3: CASRRQGSREKLFF. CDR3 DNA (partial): TGTGCCAGCAGAAGACAGGGCTCTCGTGAAAAA.

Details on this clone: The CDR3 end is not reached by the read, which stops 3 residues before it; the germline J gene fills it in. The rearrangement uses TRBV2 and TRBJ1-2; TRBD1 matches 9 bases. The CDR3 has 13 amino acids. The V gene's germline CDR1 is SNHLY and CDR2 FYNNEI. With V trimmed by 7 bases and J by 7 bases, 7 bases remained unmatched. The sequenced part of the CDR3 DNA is TGTGCCAGCACCGGGACAGGGACGAGTGGC. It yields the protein CASTGTGTSG. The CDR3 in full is CASTGTGTSGYTF.

CDR3 sequence reads: CSAVKGSRYTDTQYF. The CDR3 DNA, read in part, is TGCAGTGCTGTTAAGGGGAGCCGGTACACAGATACG. The V call is TRBV20-1, the J call TRBJ2-3; D possibly uses TRBD1 or TRBD2 (5 bases each). The read finishes 3 residues shy of the CDR3 end, and the germline J gene is used to complete it. V lost 5 bases and J 2 bases, leaving 17 bases between the germline ends. This CDR3 comprises 15 residues. Germline CDR1 is DFQATT and CDR2 is SNEGSKA (reference sequence).

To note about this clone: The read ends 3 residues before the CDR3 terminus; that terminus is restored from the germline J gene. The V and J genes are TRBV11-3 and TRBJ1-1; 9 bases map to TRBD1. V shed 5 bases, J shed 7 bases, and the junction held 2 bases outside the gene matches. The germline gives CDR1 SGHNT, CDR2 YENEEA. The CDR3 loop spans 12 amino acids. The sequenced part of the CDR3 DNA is TGTGCCAGCAGCCTGACAGGGGGTGAA. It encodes CASSLTGGE. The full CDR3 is CASSLTGGEAFF.

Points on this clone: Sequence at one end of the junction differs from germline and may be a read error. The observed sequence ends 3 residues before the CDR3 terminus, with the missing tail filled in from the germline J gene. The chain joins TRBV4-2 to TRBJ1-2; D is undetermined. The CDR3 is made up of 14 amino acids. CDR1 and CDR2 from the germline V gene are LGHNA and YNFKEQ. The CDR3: CASSQDLQASGYTF. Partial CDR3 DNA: TGCGCCAGCAGCCAAGATTTGCAGGCGAGCGGC.

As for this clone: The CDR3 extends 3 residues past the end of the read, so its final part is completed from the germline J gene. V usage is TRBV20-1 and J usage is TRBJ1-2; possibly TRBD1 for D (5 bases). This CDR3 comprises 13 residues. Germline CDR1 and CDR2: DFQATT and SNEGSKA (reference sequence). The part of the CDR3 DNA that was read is TGCAGTGCTAGGGTTCACCCAGGGTACGGC. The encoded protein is CSARVHPGYG. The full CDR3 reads CSARVHPGYGYTF.

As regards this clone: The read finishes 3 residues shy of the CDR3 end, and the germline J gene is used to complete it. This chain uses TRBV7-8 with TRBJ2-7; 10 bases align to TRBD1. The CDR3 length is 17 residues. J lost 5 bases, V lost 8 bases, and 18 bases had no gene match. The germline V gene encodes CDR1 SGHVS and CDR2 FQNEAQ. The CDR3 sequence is CASGPDRGLGVLHEQYF. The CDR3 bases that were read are TGTGCCAGCGGCCCAGACAGGGGGCTCGGGGTTCTTCACGAG.

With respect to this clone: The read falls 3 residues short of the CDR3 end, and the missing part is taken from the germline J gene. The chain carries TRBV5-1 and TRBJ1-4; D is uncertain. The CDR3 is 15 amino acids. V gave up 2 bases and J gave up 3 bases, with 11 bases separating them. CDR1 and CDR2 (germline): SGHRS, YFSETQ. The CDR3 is CASSLTAASNEKLFF. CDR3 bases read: TGCGCCAGCAGCTTAACAGCAGCCTCTAATGAAAAA.